These 18 T cell receptor beta chains originate from one sample sequenced in a study of graft-versus-host responses after intestinal transplantation. Responders labeled with CFSE (about 200,000) were plated with about 200,000 irradiated, violet-dye-labeled stimulators. TCRdb's copy holds only in-frame clones and misses some; the assay was immunoSEQ multiplex PCR. The sample comprises some 5,700 clones, about 32% of which are singletons, and 25% to 35% rests with the top ten. The material was alloreactive CD8+ T cells from a mixed lymphocyte reaction culture, obtained before intestinal transplant. Indicated subset: CFSE-low proliferating T cells sorted from roughly 6-day pre-transplant mixed lymphocyte reaction (GvH or HvG direction). All receptors derive from a human patient who received an intestinal transplant.

This clone is judged medium-sized. The chain recombines TRBV19 with TRBJ2-5, with D possibly being TRBD2 (7 bases). CDR1 is LNHDA and CDR2 is SQIVND in the germline V gene (reference sequence). This CDR3 is 13 amino acids long. With 5 bases removed from V and 5 bases from J, the gap between germline ends came to 12 bases. CDR3 in amino acids: CASSPRGAETQYF. The DNA of the CDR3 is TGTGCCAGTAGTCCCCGGGGGGCCGAGACCCAGTACTTC. The full variable domain, its missing parts supplied by reference TRBV19 and TRBJ2-5, is DGGITQSPKYLFRKEGQNVTLSCEQNLNHDAMYWYRQDPGQGLRLIYYSQIVNDFQKGDIAEGYSVSREKKESFPLTVTSAQKNPTAFYLCASSPRGAETQYFGPGTRLLVL.

The CDR3 reads CASSYTPTYEQYF. In DNA, the CDR3 is TGTGCCAGCAGTTACACACCGACCTACGAGCAGTACTTC. The genes are TRBV11-1 and TRBJ2-7; D gene uncertain. The germline gives CDR1 SGHAT, CDR2 FQDESV (reference sequence). CDR3 length equals 13 residues. The V gene lost 6 bases and the J gene lost 2 bases, with 11 bases spanning the gap.

There are a few counts of this clone. This chain links TRBV29-1 with TRBJ1-2, with 11 bases aligning to TRBD1. The CDR3 has 15 residues. V gave up 4 bases and J gave up 4 bases; unmatched junction bases: 8. CDR1 and CDR2 from the germline V gene are SQVTM and ANQGSEA. The CDR3 bases are TGCAGCGTTGTAACCGGACAGGGGGCTGGCTATGGCTACACCTTC. Its protein product is CSVVTGQGAGYGYTF.

The chain links TRBV10-3 to TRBJ2-3, with TRBD1 matching over 11 bases. The CDR3 has 14 amino acids. After removal of 11 bases from V and 3 bases from J, the junction contained 7 bases not matched to a gene. CDR1 ENHRY and CDR2 SYGVKD come from the germline V gene. CDR3 bases: TGTGCCGCCCGGGACAGGGGGGCGACAGATACGCAGTATTTT. Translated, it gives CAARDRGATDTQYF.

This sequence joins TRBV7-2 and TRBJ2-3; D is ambiguous. V was pared by 2 bases and J by 2 bases, with 20 bases between. The length of the CDR3 is 18 residues. Germline V CDR1 and CDR2: SGHTA, FQGNSA. As DNA, the CDR3 is TGTGCCAGCAGCTTATCTGTCGGCGGTGGATACCACACAGATACGCAGTATTTT. Translation: CASSLSVGGGYHTDTQYF.

The V and J genes are TRBV4-2 and TRBJ2-7, with TRBD1 identical over 10 bases. The ends lost 0 bases at V and 4 bases at J; junction bases unmatched: 3. The CDR3 consists of 15 residues. Germline values: CDR1 LGHNA, CDR2 YNFKEQ. CDR3 nucleotide sequence: TGTGCCAGCAGCCAAGAAGGGACAGGGGTATACGAGCAGTACTTC. As protein: CASSQEGTGVYEQYF.

In its sample, this clone ranks as medium-sized. The genes are TRBV5-1 and TRBJ1-2; D possibly corresponds to TRBD1 (6 bases). Germline V lookup: CDR1 SGHRS, CDR2 YFSETQ. The germline V and J ends were trimmed by 0 bases and 5 bases, with 14 bases remaining between them. This CDR3 is built from 15 residues. The CDR3 protein is CASSLGGGATYGYTF. The CDR3 region has the DNA TGCGCCAGCAGCTTGGGGGGGGGCGCTACTTATGGCTACACCTTC.

The chain has TRBV5-4 and TRBJ2-5, with TRBD2 as a possible D gene (6 bases). The assigned J gene may be wrong: the sequence end matches TRBJ2-7 better. Germline assignment: CDR1 SGHNT and CDR2 YYREEE (reference sequence). The CDR3 length is 13 residues. As DNA, the CDR3 is TGTGCCAGCAGCTCATCTGGGGGGTACGAGCAGTACTTC. Translation gives CASSSSGGYEQYF.

This clone was seen more than once but under ten times. This chain connects TRBV27 to TRBJ2-1; possibly TRBD1 for D (5 bases). Germline CDR1 is MNHEY and CDR2 is SMNVEV (reference sequence). The V and J ends lost 3 bases and 6 bases respectively, with 15 bases between them. The CDR3 has 15 amino acids. CDR3 DNA sequence: TGTGCCAGCAGTTTTTTCACAGGCGAAGCCAATGAGCAGTTCTTC. This gives the protein CASSFFTGEANEQFF.

V is TRBV6-5 and J is TRBJ2-7, with 9 bases fitting TRBD1. CDR1 MNHEY and CDR2 SVGAGI come from the germline V gene. The J segment lost 5 bases and the V segment lost 6 bases, leaving 11 bases of the junction unmatched. The CDR3 has 15 amino acids. CDR3 bases: TGTGCCAGCAGACTACCCGGGACAGGGTCCGACGAGCAGTACTTC. This gives the protein CASRLPGTGSDEQYF.

This chain links TRBV7-7 with TRBJ2-1; D is perhaps TRBD2 (5 bases). Trimming pared 5 bases from V and 1 base from J, leaving 9 bases between. This CDR3 spans 14 amino acids. CDR1 is SSHAT, CDR2 FNYEAQ, per germline (reference sequence). The CDR3 nucleotides read TGTGCCAGCAGCGTGGGGAGATCCTACAATGAGCAGTTCTTC. Amino acids: CASSVGRSYNEQFF.

The chain links TRBV5-6 to TRBJ1-5; D perhaps matches TRBD1 (5 bases). Trimming shortened V by 1 base and J by 0 bases, and 11 bases separated the two germline ends. The CDR3 covers 16 residues. The germline V gene has CDR1 SGHDT and CDR2 YYEEEE. The CDR3 sequence is CASSLNGGFSNQPQHF. CDR3 nucleotide sequence: TGTGCCAGCAGCTTGAATGGGGGGTTTAGCAATCAGCCCCAGCATTTT.

The CDR3 DNA reads TGTGCCAGCAGCTCTTCGGGACTATTTGGAAACACCATATATTTT. This gives the protein CASSSSGLFGNTIYF. The chain combines TRBV9 with TRBJ1-3, with D possibly being TRBD1 (5 bases). V lost 4 bases and J lost 3, with 14 bases in between. CDR3 size: 15 residues. CDR1 and CDR2 (germline): SGDLS, YYNGEE.

This clone has just a few counts. V usage is TRBV7-3 and J usage is TRBJ2-1; maybe TRBD1 (5 bases). In germline, CDR1 is SGHTA, CDR2 FQGTGA. This CDR3 comprises 13 residues. V lost 2 bases and J 4 bases, leaving 6 bases between the germline ends. The CDR3 DNA is TGTGCCAGCAGCTTAGACAGTTACAATGAGCAGTTCTTC. This encodes CASSLDSYNEQFF. Complete variable domain (other parts from reference TRBV7-3 and TRBJ2-1): GAGVSQTPSNKVTEKGKYVELRCDPISGHTALYWYRQSLGQGPEFLIYFQGTGAADDSGLPNDRFFAVRPEGSVSTLKIQRTERGDSAVYLCASSLDSYNEQFFGPGTRLTVL.

In this sample, this clone is medium-sized (0.01 to 0.1%). The genes are TRBV5-1 and TRBJ1-2; 9 positions match TRBD1. CDR3 size: 15 residues. From germline, CDR1 is SGHRS and CDR2 YFSETQ. V shed 3 bases and J 3 bases; nucleotides not matched to a gene: 6. The CDR3 DNA sequence: TGCGCCAGCAGCTCTCCGGACAGGGGAGACTATGGCTACACCTTC. Residues: CASSSPDRGDYGYTF.

Relative to its sample, this clone is medium-sized. This chain uses TRBV11-2 with TRBJ2-7; 9 bases are a match to TRBD1. CDR1 and CDR2 (germline): SGHAT, FQNNGV. This CDR3 spans 16 amino acids. The junction had 6 bases not matched to a gene; V was cut back by 1 base and J by 2 bases. CDR3 in amino acids: CASSLASGQGTYEQYF. The CDR3 DNA is TGTGCCAGCAGCTTAGCCTCGGGACAGGGAACCTACGAGCAGTACTTC. Based on the CDR3 plus reference TRBV11-2 and TRBJ2-7, the full variable domain is EAGVAQSPRYKIIEKRQSVAFWCNPISGHATLYWYQQILGQGPKLLIQFQNNGVVDDSQLPKDRFSAERLKGVDSTLKIQPAKLEDSAVYLCASSLASGQGTYEQYFGPGTRLTVT.

The rearrangement joins TRBV19 to TRBJ2-3, with a tentative D call TRBD2 (7 bases). The CDR3 has 16 residues. Deletions cut 4 bases from V and 1 base from J, with 15 bases between. Looked up from germline, CDR1 is LNHDA and CDR2 is SQIVND (reference sequence). The CDR3 coding sequence is TGTGCCAGTAGTACCCGAGGGGGGGGAGGCACAGATACGCAGTATTTT. It is translated as CASSTRGGGGTDTQYF. The variable domain in full, with the rest retrieved from reference TRBV19 and TRBJ2-3, is DGGITQSPKYLFRKEGQNVTLSCEQNLNHDAMYWYRQDPGQGLRLIYYSQIVNDFQKGDIAEGYSVSREKKESFPLTVTSAQKNPTAFYLCASSTRGGGGTDTQYFGPGTRLTVL.

The chain has TRBV7-9 and TRBJ2-6; 8 bases align to TRBD2. Germline CDR1 reads SEHNR; CDR2 reads FQNEAQ (reference sequence). V lost 5 bases to trimming and J lost 0 bases; unmatched junction nucleotides: 9. The length of the CDR3 is 18 residues. Written as DNA, the CDR3 is TGTGCCAGCAGCGGGACGGGACTAGACCACTCTGGGGCCAACGTCCTGACTTTC. The encoded protein is CASSGTGLDHSGANVLTF. Complete variable domain (other parts from reference TRBV7-9 and TRBJ2-6): DTGVSQNPRHKITKRGQNVTFRCDPISEHNRLYWYRQTLGQGPEFLTYFQNEAQLEKSRLLSDRFSAERPKGSFSTLEIQRTEQGDSAMYLCASSGTGLDHSGANVLTFGAGSRLTVL.